These 9 T cell receptor beta chains came from one sample sequenced in a study of T cells after somatic rescue of genetic block. Clones were read by immunoSEQ multiplex PCR, and TCRdb kept only the in-frame ones, dropping some. The sample has roughly 55,000 clones, 90% to 96% seen once. Sequenced material: peripheral blood mononuclear cells (PBMCs). These receptors came from a child younger than two.

The chain carries TRBV5-1 and TRBJ2-5; tentative D call: TRBD1 (6 bases). The V gene's germline CDR1 is SGHRS and CDR2 YFSETQ. V was shortened by 0 bases and J by 4 bases, with 10 bases between the two germline ends. The CDR3 totals 14 residues. CDR3 protein: CASSLAQGTETQYF. CDR3 nucleotides: TGCGCCAGCAGCTTGGCCCAGGGGACAGAGACCCAGTACTTC.

This clone was counted between two and nine times. CDR3 region: CSVDKGTPYGYTF. In DNA form, the CDR3 reads TGCAGCGTTGATAAGGGGACCCCCTATGGCTACACCTTC. This chain uses TRBV29-1 with TRBJ1-2; possible D gene TRBD1, 5 bases. The CDR3 has 13 residues. The germline V gene has CDR1 SQVTM and CDR2 ANQGSEA. V lost 3 bases and J lost 4, with 12 bases in between.

The CDR3 loop reads CASSQNWRETYNEQFF. CDR3 nucleotide sequence: TGTGCCAGCAGCCAGAATTGGCGGGAGACCTACAATGAGCAGTTCTTC. The V call is TRBV7-9, the J call TRBJ2-1; 7 bases match TRBD2. Trimming took 5 bases from V and 2 from J; bases not matched to a gene: 9. The CDR3 loop spans 16 amino acids. Germline V gene data show CDR1 as SEHNR and CDR2 as FQNEAQ (reference sequence).

V is TRBV2 and J is TRBJ2-2; TRBD2 aligns across 7 bases. The CDR3 has 16 residues. Per germline, CDR1 SNHLY and CDR2 FYNNEI. The V gene end was trimmed by 4 bases and the J gene end by 4 bases; junction bases not matched to a gene: 9. The chain's CDR3 is CASSGRGLAGTGELFF. As DNA, the CDR3 is TGTGCCAGCAGTGGTCGGGGCTTAGCGGGCACCGGGGAGCTGTTTTTT.

CDR3 nucleotide sequence: TGTGCCAGCAGCCAAGATATTCCCCCCTACGAGCAGTACTTC. Translated: CASSQDIPPYEQYF. The gene calls are TRBV4-2 and TRBJ2-7; D ambiguous. Germline loops: CDR1 LGHNA, CDR2 YNFKEQ. Trimming shortened V by 0 bases and J by 2 bases, and 8 bases separated the two germline ends. CDR3 length equals 14 residues.

This chain joins TRBV27 and TRBJ2-2, with D perhaps matching TRBD1 or TRBD2 (5 bases each). The CDR3 length is 15 residues. The V and J ends lost 5 bases and 3 bases respectively, with 13 bases between them. Germline CDR1 MNHEY, CDR2 SMNVEV (reference sequence). The CDR3 spells CASSPRGGYTGELFF. In nucleotides, the CDR3 is TGTGCCAGCAGTCCTAGGGGCGGGTACACCGGGGAGCTGTTTTTT.

This rearrangement joins TRBV27 to TRBJ2-1; 9 nucleotides align to TRBD1. Trimming took 6 bases from V and 4 from J; bases not matched to a gene: 4. Germline values: CDR1 MNHEY, CDR2 SMNVEV (reference sequence). The CDR3 covers 14 residues. DNA of the CDR3: TGTGCCAGCAGGACGGGACAGGGTTACAATGAGCAGTTCTTC. This codes for CASRTGQGYNEQFF.

The table lists this clone with a count of one. The V gene is TRBV6-5, the J gene TRBJ1-2; weak D call: TRBD1 (6 bases). V was clipped by 6 bases and J by 2 bases, with 16 bases between them. The length of the CDR3 is 15 residues. In germline, CDR1 is MNHEY, CDR2 SVGAGI. The CDR3 here is CASSTTSTGNYGYTF. Here the CDR3 DNA reads TGTGCCAGCAGCACAACCAGTACAGGGAACTATGGCTACACCTTC.

The chain links TRBV5-4 to TRBJ2-7; D ambiguous. Germline V CDR1 and CDR2: SGHNT, YYREEE (reference sequence). V shed 4 bases and J shed 2 bases, with 10 bases lying between them. The CDR3 sequence is 13 residues long. This chain's CDR3 is CASSQELAYEQYF. CDR3 coding DNA: TGTGCCAGCAGCCAAGAGCTGGCCTACGAGCAGTACTTC.